Listed here are 4 T cell receptor beta chains from one sample, sequenced in a study of CD8 T cells in Susac syndrome. About 0.5 to 1 ug RNA was reverse transcribed with random hexamers. One entry per CDR3 protein, called by TCRdb with MiXCR from the immunoSEQ multiplex PCR reads. The repertoire includes fewer than 350,000 distinct CDR3 sequences, 92% of them detected once, and around 0.07% sits in the top ten. Material for sequencing was CD4+ T cells from PBMCs. The receptors were sampled from a human donor with multiple sclerosis.

The genes are TRBV5-6 and TRBJ1-3; possible D gene TRBD1, 5 bases. The ends were cut back, 0 bases at V and 2 bases at J, with 9 bases in the middle. The germline gives CDR1 SGHDT, CDR2 YYEEEE. The length of the CDR3 is 15 residues. The CDR3, as DNA: TGTGCCAGCAGCTTGGAGGGGTGGACTGGAAACACCATATATTTT. It yields the protein CASSLEGWTGNTIYF.

The gene calls are TRBV30 and TRBJ1-4, with D possibly matching TRBD1 (6 bases). Germline loops: CDR1 GTSNPN, CDR2 SVGIG (reference sequence). CDR3 size: 14 residues. Trimming took off 4 bases at V and 5 bases at J, with 14 bases between the two ends. The CDR3, as DNA: TGTGCCTGGAACCAGGACAGATCAAATGAAAAACTGTTTTTT. This encodes CAWNQDRSNEKLFF.

The J gene is TRBJ1-5, the V gene TRBV12-3 or TRBV12-4, with 10 bases identical to TRBD1. CDR3 size: 14 residues. J gave up 10 bases and V 8 bases, and 11 bases lay outside the gene matches. CDR3 DNA: TGTGCCAGCTGGATCACCGGGACAGGGGAACCCCAGCATTTT. It specifies CASWITGTGEPQHF.

For the CDR3, the DNA is TGTGCCAGCAGCAACAGGGAGAACACTGAAGCTTTCTTT. Protein product: CASSNRENTEAFF. The chain combines TRBV2 with TRBJ1-1; a possible D gene is TRBD1 (6 bases). The length of the CDR3 is 13 residues. Germline CDR1 and CDR2: SNHLY and FYNNEI. V was pared by 6 bases and J by 1 base, with 9 bases between.